The present TCR beta chain was sequenced within a study of CD8+ T cells in alopecia areata. Comments on this clone: The antigen remains undetermined.

Treatment defined: oral pan-JAK inhibitor, 5-10 mg twice daily. Sorting of CD4+ and CD8+ T cells was performed on PBMCs. In germline, CDR1 is SGHDT, CDR2 YYEEEE. The CDR3 length is 16 residues. The V gene lost 4 bases and the J gene lost 5 bases, with 16 bases spanning the gap. RNA extraction was followed by reverse transcription into cDNA, which acted as the sequencing template. Measured with immunoSEQ multiplex PCR; TCRdb has only the in-frame clones, and not every one. This sample has some 200,000 clones, with over 45% found just once. Findings and limits, study-wide: Between patients, shared TCR sequences were less clear than in mice. This was possibly due in part to HLA diversity in the patient population.

This TCR derives from a human donor with alopecia areata. The V gene is TRBV5-6, the J gene TRBJ2-6; D uncertain. Sequences were derived from CD4+ T cells sorted from blood, sampled at week 24, from a patient treated with tofacitinib. CDR3: CASSLTPTSRANVLTF. DNA of the CDR3: TGTGCCAGCAGCCTGACGCCGACGTCTCGGGCCAACGTCCTGACTTTC.